This T cell receptor beta chain was sequenced for a study of identical twins. Study-level points and caveats: Weaker excess twin sharing was observed in beta out-of-frame sequences. There were fewer insertions in abundant cord blood beta clonotypes, but memory repertoires showed no such pattern.

Unique molecular identifiers were present on cDNA, and template switching added a universal primer site. From the 5' RACE reads, TCRdb called clonotypes with MiXCR, one entry per CDR3 protein. The sample lists approximately 280,000 distinct CDR3 sequences, around 8.8% seen once, with over 2% in the top ten. A remark on this clonotype: Its antigen is as yet unknown.

The trim removed 5 bases at V and 0 bases at J, leaving 15 bases unmatched. The CDR3 has 18 amino acids. Germline loops: CDR1 SGHAT, CDR2 FQDESV (reference sequence). The data also belong to a second study, concerning yellow fever vaccine responses in identical twins. That paper adds: Reportedly, the T cell response mounted by twins to vaccine seemed partly convergent, partly personalized.

The TCR sequence derives from a woman aged 18-29 years in good health. This chain connects TRBV11-1 to TRBJ1-2; the match to TRBD1 covers 7 bases. The source material was memory (CD45RO+) T cells sorted from blood. The CDR3 DNA is TGTGCCAGCAGCAAAAGCGGACAGGCCCCCTTAGCTAACTATGGCTACACCTTC. Residues: CASSKSGQAPLANYGYTF.